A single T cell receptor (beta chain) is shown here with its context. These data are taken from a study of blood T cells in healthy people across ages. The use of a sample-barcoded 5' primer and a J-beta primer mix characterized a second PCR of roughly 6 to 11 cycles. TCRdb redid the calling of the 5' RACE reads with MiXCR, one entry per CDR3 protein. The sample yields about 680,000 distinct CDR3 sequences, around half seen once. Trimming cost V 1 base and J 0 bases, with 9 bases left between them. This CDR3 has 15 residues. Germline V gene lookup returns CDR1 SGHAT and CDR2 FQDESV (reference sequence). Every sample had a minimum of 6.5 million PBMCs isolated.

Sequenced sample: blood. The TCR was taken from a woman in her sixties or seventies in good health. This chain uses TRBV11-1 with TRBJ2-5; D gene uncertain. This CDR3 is CASSLGFLDQETQYF. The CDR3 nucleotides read TGTGCCAGCAGCTTAGGGTTCCTGGACCAAGAGACCCAGTACTTC.